A selection of T cell receptor beta chains follows, all from one sample in a study of cytomegalovirus exposure and HLA in healthy donors. This table comes from immunoSEQ multiplex PCR, and its TCRdb copy is limited to in-frame clones, with some not included. The data contain about 190,000 clones, just under 75% of them singletons. What was sequenced was PBMCs. All receptors come from a man aged 30-40 years in good health and CMV-seropositive. The CDR3 runs from the conserved cysteine through the conserved F or W. The D gene is left open where the match is weak. Expanded clones get a size class; other rows say once, few or many, or leave the size out.

v_call	j_call	d_call	clone_size	cdr3_nt	cdr3_aa
TRBV27	TRBJ2-1	TRBD2	few	TGTGCCAGCAGTTACGGGAGGGGGAATGAGCAGTTCTTC	CASSYGRGNEQFF
TRBV5-1	TRBJ2-7	NA	NA	TGCGCCAGCAGAGAAAACCCACAGAGCTTTGAGCAGTACTTC	CASRENPQSFEQYF
TRBV10-3	TRBJ2-7	TRBD1	few	TGTGCCATCAGCGGACAGGGGAACTACGAGCAGTACTTC	CAISGQGNYEQYF
TRBV7-8	TRBJ1-5	NA	NA	TGTGCCAGCAGGGTGGGCGCCGGGAGGAATCGGCCCCAGCATTTT	CASRVGAGRNRPQHF
TRBV5-4	TRBJ2-5	TRBD2	NA	TGTGCCAGCAGTCGGGGTAGCGGGGGGGGAGAGACCCAGTACTTC	CASSRGSGGGETQYF
TRBV30	TRBJ2-3	TRBD1	NA	TGTGCCACAGCCAGGGGGCCTCTAACAGATACGCAGTATTTT	CATARGPLTDTQYF
TRBV10-3	TRBJ2-7	TRBD2	NA	TGTGCCATCAGTGGGTCTAGCGGGAGCTACGAGCAGTACTTC	CAISGSSGSYEQYF
TRBV18	TRBJ2-6	NA	few	TGTGCCAGCCCCTGGGCCAACGTCCTGACTTTC	CASPWANVLTF
TRBV11-1	TRBJ2-3	NA	once	TGTGCCAGCAGTCATAGCACAGATACGCAGTATTTT	CASSHSTDTQYF
TRBV27	TRBJ2-7	NA	NA	TGTGCCAGCAGTTTAGGACAGTTACTTACCTACGAGCAGTACTTC	CASSLGQLLTYEQYF
TRBV27	TRBJ1-1	NA	NA	TGTGCCAGCAGTTTATTTGGGGGGAAAACTGAAGCTTTCTTT	CASSLFGGKTEAFF